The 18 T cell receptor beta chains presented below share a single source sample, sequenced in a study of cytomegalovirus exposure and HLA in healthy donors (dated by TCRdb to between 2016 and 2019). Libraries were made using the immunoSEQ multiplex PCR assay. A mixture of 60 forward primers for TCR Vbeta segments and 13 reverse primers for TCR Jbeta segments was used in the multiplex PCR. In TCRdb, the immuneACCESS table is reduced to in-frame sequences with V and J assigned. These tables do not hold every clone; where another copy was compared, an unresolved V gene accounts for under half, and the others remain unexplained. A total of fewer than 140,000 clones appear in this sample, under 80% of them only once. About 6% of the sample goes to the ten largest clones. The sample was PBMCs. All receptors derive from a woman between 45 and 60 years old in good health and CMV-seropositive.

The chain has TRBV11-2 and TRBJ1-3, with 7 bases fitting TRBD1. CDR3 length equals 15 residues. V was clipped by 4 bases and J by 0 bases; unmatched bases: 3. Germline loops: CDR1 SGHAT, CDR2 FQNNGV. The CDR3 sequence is CASSSTGASGNTIYF. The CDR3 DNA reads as TGTGCCAGCAGCTCCACAGGGGCCTCTGGAAACACCATATATTTT.

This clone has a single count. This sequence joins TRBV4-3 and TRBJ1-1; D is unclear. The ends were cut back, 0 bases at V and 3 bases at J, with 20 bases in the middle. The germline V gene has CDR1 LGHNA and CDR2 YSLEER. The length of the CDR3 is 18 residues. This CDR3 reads CASSQDRGVEVVYTEAFF. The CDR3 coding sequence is TGCGCCAGCAGCCAAGACCGCGGGGTGGAGGTAGTGTACACTGAAGCTTTCTTT.

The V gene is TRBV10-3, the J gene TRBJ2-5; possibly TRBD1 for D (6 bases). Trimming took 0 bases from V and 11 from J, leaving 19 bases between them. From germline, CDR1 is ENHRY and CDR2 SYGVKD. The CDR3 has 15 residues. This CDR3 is CAISESAGEGVEQYF. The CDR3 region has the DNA TGTGCCATCAGTGAGTCGGCAGGGGAAGGGGTAGAGCAGTACTTC.

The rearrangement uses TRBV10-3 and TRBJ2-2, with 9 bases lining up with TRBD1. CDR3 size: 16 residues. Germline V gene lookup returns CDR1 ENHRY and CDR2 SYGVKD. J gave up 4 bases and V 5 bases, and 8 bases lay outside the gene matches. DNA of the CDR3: TGTGCCATCAGTCCCCGGACAGGGGAGGGCACCGGGGAGCTGTTTTTT. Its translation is CAISPRTGEGTGELFF.

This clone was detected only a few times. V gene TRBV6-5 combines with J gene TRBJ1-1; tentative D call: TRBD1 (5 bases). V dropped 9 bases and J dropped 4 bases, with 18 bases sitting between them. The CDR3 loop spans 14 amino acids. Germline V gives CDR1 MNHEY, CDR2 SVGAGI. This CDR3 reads CASYPGGVGTEAFF. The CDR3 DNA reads TGTGCCAGTTATCCGGGAGGGGTGGGCACTGAAGCTTTCTTT.

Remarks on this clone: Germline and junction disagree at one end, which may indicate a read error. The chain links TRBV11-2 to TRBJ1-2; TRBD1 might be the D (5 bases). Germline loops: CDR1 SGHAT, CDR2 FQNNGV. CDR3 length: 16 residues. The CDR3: CASTLDDVGAILPYTF. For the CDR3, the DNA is TGTGCCAGCACCTTAGACGACGTTGGGGCAATCCTGCCTTACACCTTC.

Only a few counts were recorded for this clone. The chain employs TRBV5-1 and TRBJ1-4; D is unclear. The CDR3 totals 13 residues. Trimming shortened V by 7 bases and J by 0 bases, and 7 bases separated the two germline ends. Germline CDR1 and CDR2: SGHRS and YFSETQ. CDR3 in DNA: TGCGCCAGCCATCATCCAACTAATGAAAAACTGTTTTTT. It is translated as CASHHPTNEKLFF.

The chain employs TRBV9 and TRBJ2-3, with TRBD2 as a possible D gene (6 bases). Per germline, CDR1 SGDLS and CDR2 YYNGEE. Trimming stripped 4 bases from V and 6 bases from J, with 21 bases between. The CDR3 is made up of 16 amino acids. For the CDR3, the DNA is TGTGCCAGCAGCCCCCGTGGCGGGGCCTTGGGGGATACGCAGTATTTT. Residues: CASSPRGGALGDTQYF.

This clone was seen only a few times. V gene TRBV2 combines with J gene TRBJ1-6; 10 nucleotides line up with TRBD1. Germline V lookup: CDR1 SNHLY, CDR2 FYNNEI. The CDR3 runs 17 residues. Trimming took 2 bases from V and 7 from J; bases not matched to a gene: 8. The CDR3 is CASSETGTGVWNSPLHF. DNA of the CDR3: TGTGCCAGCAGTGAAACGGGGACAGGGGTATGGAATTCACCCCTCCACTTT.

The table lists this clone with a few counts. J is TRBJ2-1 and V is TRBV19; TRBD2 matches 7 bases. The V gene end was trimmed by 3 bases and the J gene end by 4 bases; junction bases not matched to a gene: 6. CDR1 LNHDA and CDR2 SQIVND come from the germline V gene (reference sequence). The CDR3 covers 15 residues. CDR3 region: CASSMMAGVYNEQFF. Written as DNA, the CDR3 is TGTGCCAGTAGTATGATGGCGGGGGTTTACAATGAGCAGTTCTTC.

The CDR3 loop reads CASSQTLTGAGYTF. The CDR3 region has the DNA TGTGCCAGCAGCCAAACATTGACAGGGGCTGGCTACACCTTC. The chain couples TRBV5-4 to TRBJ1-2, with TRBD1 matching over 8 bases. Germline lookup yields CDR1 SGHNT and CDR2 YYREEE (reference sequence). The J segment lost 7 bases and the V segment lost 4 bases, leaving 9 bases of the junction unmatched. There are 14 residues in the CDR3.

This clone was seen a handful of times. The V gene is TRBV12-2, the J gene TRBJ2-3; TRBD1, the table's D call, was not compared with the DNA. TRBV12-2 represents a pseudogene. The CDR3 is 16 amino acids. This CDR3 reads CASRLEGTESTDTQYF. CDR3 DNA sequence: TGTGCAAGTCGCTTAGAGGGGACAGAGAGCACAGATACGCAGTATTTT.

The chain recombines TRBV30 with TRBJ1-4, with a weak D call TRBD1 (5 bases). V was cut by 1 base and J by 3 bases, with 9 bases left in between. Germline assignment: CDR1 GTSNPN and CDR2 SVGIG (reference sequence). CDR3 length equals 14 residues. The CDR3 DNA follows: TGTGCCTGGAGTGCGGGGGGAGCTAATGAAAAACTGTTTTTT. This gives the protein CAWSAGGANEKLFF.

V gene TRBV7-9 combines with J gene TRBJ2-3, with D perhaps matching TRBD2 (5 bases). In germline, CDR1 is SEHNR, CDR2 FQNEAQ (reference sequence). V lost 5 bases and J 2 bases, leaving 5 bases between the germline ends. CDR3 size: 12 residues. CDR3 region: CASSRDTDTQYF. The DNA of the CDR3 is TGTGCCAGCAGCCGGGACACAGATACGCAGTATTTT.

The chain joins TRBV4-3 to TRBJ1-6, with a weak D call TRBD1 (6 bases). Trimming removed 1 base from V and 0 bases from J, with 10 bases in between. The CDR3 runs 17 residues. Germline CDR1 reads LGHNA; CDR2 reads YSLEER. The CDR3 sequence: CASSQVRGSSYNSPLHF. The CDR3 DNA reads TGCGCCAGCAGCCAAGTGAGGGGGAGCTCCTATAATTCACCCCTCCACTTT.

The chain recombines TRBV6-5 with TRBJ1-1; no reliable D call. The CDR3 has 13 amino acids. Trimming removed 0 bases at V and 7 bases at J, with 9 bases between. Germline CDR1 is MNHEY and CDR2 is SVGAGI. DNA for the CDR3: TGTGCCAGCAGTTACTCGGCTGGCATTGAAGCTTTCTTT. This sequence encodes CASSYSAGIEAFF.

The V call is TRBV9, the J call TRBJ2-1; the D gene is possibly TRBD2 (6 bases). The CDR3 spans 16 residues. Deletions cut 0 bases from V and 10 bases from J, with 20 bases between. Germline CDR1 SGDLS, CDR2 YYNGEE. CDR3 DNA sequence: TGTGCCAGCAGCGTAGCCCCCGACGGGCGGGGAAAGGAGCAGTTCTTC. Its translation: CASSVAPDGRGKEQFF.

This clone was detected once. DNA for the CDR3: TGTGCCAGCAAAGCGGGGGCCGCCTACGAGCAGTACTTC. This codes for CASKAGAAYEQYF. The rearrangement joins TRBV7-2 to TRBJ2-7, with 8 bases lining up with TRBD2. The CDR3 runs to 13 residues. Germline assignment: CDR1 SGHTA and CDR2 FQGNSA. The junction had 4 bases not matched to a gene; V was cut back by 7 bases and J by 2 bases. The full variable domain, in which reference TRBV7-2 and TRBJ2-7 provide the parts outside the CDR3, is GAGVSQSPSNKVTEKGKDVELRCDPISGHTALYWYRQSLGQGLEFLIYFQGNSAPDKSGLPSDRFSAERTGGSVSTLTIQRTQQEDSAVYLCASKAGAAYEQYFGPGTRLTVT.